This T cell receptor beta chain was sequenced during a study of T cell repertoires in urothelial bladder cancer (dated by TCRdb to the late 2010s). Describing the broader study: Clinical stages of the roughly twelve resected lesions were three cT0, three cTa, three cT1 and three cT2 or greater. The study compared clonality of the TCR repertoire in bladder tumors against clonality in benign bladder inflammation. Twelve patients who had bladder lesions and were undergoing transurethral resection were prospectively identified. Approximately 11 resected bladder lesions, made up of urothelial carcinoma (UC+) and benign (UC-) specimens, were studied.

Between the V and J ends, shortened by 7 bases and 4 bases respectively, the junction contains 14 bases. The germline V gene specifies SGHTS as CDR1 and YDEGEE as CDR2. Including cysteine and phenylalanine, the CDR3 has 14 amino acids. Kept here is only the CDR3 DNA, which spans 42 bases and is read in frame from base 1. Bladder lesion specimens were collected at transurethral resection and stored at -80C. DNA was extracted from bladder specimens collected at transurethral resection. The immunoSEQ assay was used to sequence the CDR3 region of the TCR beta chain. The paper's data handling went like this. For every specimen, the T-cell fraction, clonal dominance and maximum TCR clone frequency were calculated. TCRdb stores this immuneACCESS table with in-frame sequences only. Part of the clones is absent; in the studies checked, under half of the shortfall reflects unresolved V genes, and no reason is known for the rest. That table supplies the V and J calls and clone size; D and trimming were determined from the DNA. The sample table holds fewer than 8,500 clones, of which over 55% were seen once. The ten most abundant clones make up 10% to 15% of the sample.

The full study reports these points: Carcinoma specimens had a median tumor infiltrating lymphocyte percentage of roughly 2%, while benign specimens had a median of about 12%. In carcinoma specimens, up to roughly 15% of infiltrating lymphocytes were accounted for by a single T-cell clone, compared with roughly 2.1% in benign specimens. Urothelial carcinoma specimens contained fewer T cells than benign specimens, with a median of approximately 5,000 versus 26,000.

Points on this clone: Its binding antigen is unknown. The record has no base qualities; no much larger clone is one base away.

Source material: tumor-infiltrating cells from bladder cancer. This chain joins TRBV5-8 to TRBJ2-2; the best D guess is TRBD1, with 5 bases matching. This sequence originates from a human donor with urothelial carcinoma. CDR3 reads: CASSGRLSTGELFF. The nucleotides read TGTGCCAGCTCAGGGCGGCTATCCACCGGGGAGCTGTTTTTT.